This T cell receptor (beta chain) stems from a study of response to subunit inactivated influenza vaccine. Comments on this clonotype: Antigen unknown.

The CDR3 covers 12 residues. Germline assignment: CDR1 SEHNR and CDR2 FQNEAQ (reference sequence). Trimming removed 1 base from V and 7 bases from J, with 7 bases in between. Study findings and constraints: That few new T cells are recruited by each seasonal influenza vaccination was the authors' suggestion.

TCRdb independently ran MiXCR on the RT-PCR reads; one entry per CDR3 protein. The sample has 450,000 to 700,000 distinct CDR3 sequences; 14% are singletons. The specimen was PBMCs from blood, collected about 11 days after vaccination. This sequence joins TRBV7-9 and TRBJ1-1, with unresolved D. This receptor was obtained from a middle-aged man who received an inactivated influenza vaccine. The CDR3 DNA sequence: TGTGCCAGCAGCTTAGGGCGGCTTGAAGCTTTCTTT. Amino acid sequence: CASSLGRLEAFF.